The 18 T cell receptor beta chains listed next were all sequenced from one sample in a study of Graves' ophthalmopathy and Graves' hyperthyroidism. The authors amplified TCR beta CDR3 regions, and they did so from RNA transcripts for repertoire sequencing. The library came from an HTBI-primed first-round RT-PCR and a second-round multiplex PCR. TCRdb recomputed calls from the multiplex PCR reads with MiXCR, one row per CDR3 protein. The table lists around 520,000 distinct CDR3 sequences, about 40% of them singletons. Sequences were obtained from peripheral blood or thyroid tissue (not recorded which). All receptors come from an adult man with Graves' hyperthyroidism.

Comment on this clonotype: A read error may be the cause here, since a much bigger clone is one base away. The chain couples TRBV5-5 to TRBJ2-7; D is possibly TRBD1 (6 bases). The CDR3 has 14 amino acids. Germline values: CDR1 SGHKS, CDR2 YYEKEE (reference sequence). CDR3 bases: TGTGCCGGCAGCTTGGGGGACACCTCCTACGAGCAGTACTTC. This translates into CAGSLGDTSYEQYF.

The J gene is TRBJ2-7, the V gene TRBV28; D tentatively fits TRBD1 or TRBD2 (6 bases each). The V and J ends lost 2 bases and 2 bases respectively, with 25 bases between them. Looked up from germline, CDR1 is MDHEN and CDR2 is SYDVKM. This CDR3 is 19 amino acids long. CDR3 residues: CASSLEWGAGNPIPYEQYF. CDR3 bases: TGTGCCAGCAGTTTAGAGTGGGGGGCAGGGAACCCTATTCCCTACGAGCAGTACTTC.

In this sample, this clonotype turned up many times. The chain uses TRBV20-1 and TRBJ1-4, with TRBD1 as a possible D gene (6 bases). Per germline, CDR1 DFQATT and CDR2 SNEGSKA (reference sequence). The V end lost 4 bases, the J end lost 8 bases, and 8 bases lay between the germline ends. CDR3 length equals 11 residues. CDR3 sequence reads: CSAIRGEKLFF. The CDR3 coding sequence is TGCAGTGCTATTAGGGGGGAAAAACTGTTTTTT.

This clonotype was detected only a few times. CDR3 DNA sequence: TGTGCCAGTGTAGCGGGAGGGCCCACAGATACGCAGTATTTT. This sequence encodes CASVAGGPTDTQYF. The V gene is TRBV19, the J gene TRBJ2-3, with 11 bases lining up with TRBD2. The germline V gene has CDR1 LNHDA and CDR2 SQIVND (reference sequence). J gave up 2 bases and V 8 bases, and 3 bases lay outside the gene matches. The CDR3 has 14 amino acids. Looking up the rest from reference TRBV19 and TRBJ2-3 gives the full variable domain: DGGITQSPKYLFRKEGQNVTLSCEQNLNHDAMYWYRQDPGQGLRLIYYSQIVNDFQKGDIAEGYSVSREKKESFPLTVTSAQKNPTAFYLCASVAGGPTDTQYFGPGTRLTVL.

This clonotype showed up many times. The rearrangement links TRBV19 to TRBJ1-2, with a possible D match to TRBD1 (6 bases). V was clipped by 3 bases and J by 4 bases, with 15 bases between them. The germline CDR1 and CDR2 sequences are LNHDA and SQIVND (reference sequence). This CDR3 is 15 amino acids long. This CDR3 is CASSITTGFVYGYTF. In DNA form, the CDR3 reads TGTGCCAGTAGTATCACCACAGGGTTCGTCTATGGCTACACCTTC.

As to this clonotype: A read error is possible here, since a much larger clone lies one base away. The chain has TRBV2 and TRBJ1-1; no definite D call. Germline CDR1 and CDR2: SNHLY and FYNNEI. CDR3 size: 13 residues. V dropped 3 bases and J dropped 4 bases, with 9 bases sitting between them. The DNA of the CDR3 is TGTGCCAGCAGTGATTTGGAGGGCACTGAAGCTTTCTTT. Its translation is CASSDLEGTEAFF. Together with reference TRBV2 and TRBJ1-1, the CDR3 gives the full variable domain: EPEVTQTPSHQVTQMGQEVILRCVPISNHLYFYWYRQILGQKVEFLVSFYNNEISEKSEIFDDQFSVERPDGSNFTLKIRSTKLEDSAMYFCASSDLEGTEAFFGQGTRLTVV.

With respect to this clonotype: This may stem from a read error, because a much larger clone lies one nucleotide away. The chain recombines TRBV10-3 with TRBJ1-4, with D possibly matching TRBD1 (5 bases). The CDR3 sequence is 15 residues long. Germline CDR1 and CDR2: ENHRY and SYGVKD. Trimming removed 3 bases at V and 3 bases at J, with 11 bases between. CDR3 sequence (DNA): TGTGCCATCAGTGAAATTAGGGGAGCTAATGAAAAACTGTTTTTT. Its translation: CAISEIRGANEKLFF.

The chain links TRBV12-3 or TRBV12-4 to TRBJ1-1; no reliable D call. This CDR3 spans 15 amino acids. The ends were cut back, 1 base at V and 1 base at J, with 10 bases in the middle. This chain's CDR3 is CASSLVPVRNTEAFF. As DNA, the CDR3 is TGTGCCAGCAGTTTAGTACCGGTAAGGAACACTGAAGCTTTCTTT.

This clonotype was observed at least ten times. The rearrangement joins TRBV5-6 to TRBJ1-2; D call uncertain. This CDR3 has 13 amino acids. Germline V CDR1 and CDR2: SGHDT, YYEEEE. The V end was cut by 4 bases, the J end by 5 bases, with 12 bases between. CDR3 residues: CASSMGILYGYTF. CDR3 sequence (DNA): TGTGCCAGCAGCATGGGAATACTTTATGGCTACACCTTC.

The chain is built from TRBV7-3 and TRBJ2-7; 8 positions agree with TRBD1. The DNA end lines up better with TRBJ2-1; the J call may be wrong. Per the germline V gene, CDR1 is SGHTA and CDR2 is FQGTGA. The CDR3 consists of 14 residues. The CDR3 here is CASSHGDRNNEQFF. CDR3 in DNA: TGTGCCAGCAGCCATGGGGACAGGAACAATGAGCAGTTCTTC.

This clonotype has ten or more counts. The chain employs TRBV4-1 and TRBJ2-7, with 11 bases aligning to TRBD2. CDR1 is MGHRA, CDR2 YSYEKL, per germline. The CDR3 sequence is 17 residues long. V was clipped by 4 bases and J by 0 bases; unmatched bases: 8. This CDR3 reads CASSLSRTSGSSYEQYF. Here the CDR3 DNA reads TGCGCCAGCAGCCTTAGCCGAACTAGCGGGAGCTCCTACGAGCAGTACTTC.

The chain combines TRBV5-1 with TRBJ2-5; no definite D call. Trimming cost V 5 bases and J 1 base, with 9 bases left between them. From germline, CDR1 is SGHRS and CDR2 YFSETQ. This CDR3 comprises 13 residues. This chain's CDR3 is CASRIGFQETQYF. The DNA for the CDR3 is TGCGCCAGCAGAATAGGCTTCCAAGAGACCCAGTACTTC.

This clonotype was observed many times. This sequence joins TRBV25-1 and TRBJ1-3; D gene ambiguous. The CDR3 length is 14 residues. Trimming shortened V by 2 bases and J by 2 bases, and 7 bases separated the two germline ends. Germline loops: CDR1 MGHDK, CDR2 SYGVNS. The CDR3 nucleotides are TGTGCCAGCAGTGAAGAACGGACTGGAAACACCATATATTTT. This translates into CASSEERTGNTIYF.

The chain is built from TRBV28 and TRBJ1-1, with D uncertain. Between the trimmed V and J ends, which lost 2 bases and 12 bases, there was a span of 16 bases. This CDR3 contains 13 residues. Germline V gives CDR1 MDHEN, CDR2 SYDVKM. The CDR3 DNA follows: TGTGCCAGCAGTTTAGTGGGGTTTCGGGCAACTTTCTTT. It is translated as CASSLVGFRATFF.

This clonotype showed up many times. The chain combines TRBV14 with TRBJ1-4; possible D gene TRBD1, 6 bases. This CDR3 region has 14 residues. V was cut by 4 bases and J by 4 bases, with 10 bases left in between. Germline V CDR1 and CDR2: SGHDN, FVKESK. CDR3 residues: CASSLQGINEKLFF. The CDR3 DNA follows: TGTGCCAGCAGCCTCCAGGGGATTAATGAAAAACTGTTTTTT.

The gene calls are TRBV7-9 and TRBJ2-1; 9 bases fit TRBD1. The J call may be in error: the DNA end matches TRBJ2-7 better. The germline gives CDR1 SEHNR, CDR2 FQNEAQ (reference sequence). The CDR3 totals 18 residues. This CDR3 is CASSTNRGQGSGYNEQYF. The DNA of the CDR3 is TGTGCCAGCAGCACAAACCGTGGACAGGGGAGTGGGTACAATGAGCAGTACTTC.

This clonotype was counted many times. The chain combines TRBV9 with TRBJ1-4, with 7 bases that match TRBD1. The CDR3 is 15 amino acids. CDR1 SGDLS and CDR2 YYNGEE come from the germline V gene. The J segment lost 5 bases and the V segment lost 0 bases, leaving 4 bases of the junction unmatched. CDR3 nucleotides: TGTGCCAGCAGCGTAGTGGGGGACAGAAATGAAAAACTGTTTTTT. Protein: CASSVVGDRNEKLFF.

The rearrangement joins TRBV6-6 to TRBJ2-7, with 7 nucleotides matching TRBD1. Germline-derived CDR1 and CDR2 are MNHNY and SVGAGI (reference sequence). The CDR3 contains 16 residues. Trimming took 5 bases from V and 2 from J; bases not matched to a gene: 12. The CDR3 sequence is CASSNTQGQLTYEQYF. The CDR3 DNA sequence: TGTGCCAGCAGTAATACACAGGGGCAACTTACCTACGAGCAGTACTTC.